This entry concerns a single T cell receptor beta chain. This clone showed up just once. The antigen it binds to is not known. There are no base qualities to consult, and no much larger clone falls within one base. According to the study, the label for this sample's time point signals: baseline before first vaccination. The vaccinee samples were drawn from two UK trials, COV001 and COV002, one of which was a single-blind randomized controlled phase 2/3 trial testing AZD1222 (ChAdOx1 nCoV-19) in healthy adults. For TCRbeta chain sequencing, PBMC samples were collected from trial participants at day 0 and at day 28 after the second dose. The germline ends are 8 bases apart after V is trimmed by 2 bases and J by 0 bases. CDR1 and CDR2 (MNHNY, SVGAGI) derive from the germline V gene (reference sequence). The CDR3, from cysteine to phenylalanine, totals 15 residues. Only the CDR3 DNA is retained, 45 bases long and in frame from the first base.

This entry comes from a study of T cell responses to AZD1222 COVID-19 vaccine (dated by TCRdb to 2020 to 2022). Turning to the overall study: AZD1222 recipients whose second dose came at about 4 weeks and those whose second dose came at about 12 weeks were combined into one group, since spike-specific TCR depth and breadth did not differ between the two schedules. TCR sequencing was performed for 230 to 250 trial participants, of whom approximately 200 were given two doses of AZD1222 and around 25 were given two doses of MenACWY control vaccine. Trial participants were enrolled by age into subgroups of 18-55, 56-69 and 70-plus years, and 148, 28 and 57 TCR-sequenced participants, respectively, were included in these subgroups. Results and caveats for the whole study, not just this receptor: In the small 56-69-year group, the increase in depth fell short of significance, most likely because of low power. The vaccine-associated CD4 TCRs covered the entire spike protein, and the dominant responses fell in regions 160-218 and 743-854. Participants were mostly white British and included more females than males, and it was suggested by the authors that clonal diversity may have been underestimated. No day 14 peak-response samples were available, so repertoires were characterized only after the peak T cell response. A significant rise in spike-specific TCR breadth and depth was observed after two AZD1222 doses relative to day 0 and relative to MenACWY recipients. Conclusions about previously exposed vaccinees are limited because only six or seven AZD1222 recipients were SARS-CoV-2 seropositive at baseline. Reportedly, almost half of the unique spike-specific TCRs recognized epitopes lying outside the regions that are mutated in the B.1.351 and B.1.1.7 variants.

The CDR3 regions of human TCRbeta chains were analyzed by immunosequencing. Per the authors' processing: TCRs in the repertoires were compared against a reference library of SARS-CoV-2-specific TCRs that had been generated with the MIRA antigen-specificity platform. Breadth was defined as the fraction of unique TCRs that were SARS-CoV-2-associated. Depth was defined as the fraction of total T cells that were SARS-CoV-2-associated. Using the MIRA data, each spike-specific TCR was mapped to the spike region that the TCR reacts to and placed in a CD4 or CD8 class. Log10-transformed breadth and depth values were compared by one-way ANOVA with Sidak's multiple comparisons tests. TCRdb took over this immuneACCESS table, retaining in-frame rearrangements with V and J assigned. Such tables are incomplete; in checked studies, under half of the missing clones stem from an unresolved V gene, and the remainder is unexplained. V and J calls and clone size come straight from that table; D and trimming were deduced from the DNA. This sample gives about 140,000 clones in total; 84% of them show up just once. About 4% of the sample is taken by the ten largest.

The rearrangement combines TRBV6-6 with TRBJ1-3; the D gene assignment is ambiguous. The sequence was obtained from an adult in good health. Sequencing used peripheral blood, obtained on day 0 of AZD1222 vaccination. The DNA sequence follows: TGTGCCAGCAGTTACCAAGAGTACTCTGGAAACACCATATATTTT. It translates as CASSYQEYSGNTIYF.